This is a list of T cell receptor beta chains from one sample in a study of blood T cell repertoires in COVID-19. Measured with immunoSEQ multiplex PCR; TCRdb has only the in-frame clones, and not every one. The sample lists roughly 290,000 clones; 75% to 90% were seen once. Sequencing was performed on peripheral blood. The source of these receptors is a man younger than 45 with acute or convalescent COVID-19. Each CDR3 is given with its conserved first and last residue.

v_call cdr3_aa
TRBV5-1 CASGLGQTPGELFF
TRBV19 CASRETGGSYEQYF
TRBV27 CASSLRQGPGETIYF
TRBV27 CASSLRRGIATNEKLFF
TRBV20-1 CRASYGYTF
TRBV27 CASSPIDRIRGPLHF
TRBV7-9 CASGLAGADTQYF
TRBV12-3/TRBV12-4 CASKGQLNSPLHF
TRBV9 CASAGETQYF
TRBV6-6 CASSYPKRTAGELFF
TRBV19 CASARSGGHLAQYF
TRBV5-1 CASSLDPGGDQPQHF
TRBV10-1 CASSETGGTDTQYF
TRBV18 CASSRDRGPDTQYF
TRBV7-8 CASSSPRPTDTQYF
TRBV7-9 CASSLYPGSPLHF
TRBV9 CASSQAPGGDYGYTF
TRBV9 CARQGQQFF
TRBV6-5 CASIHTLSPHEQFF
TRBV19 CASRRAGATNTGELFF
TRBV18 CASSLPGTSGRPGTDTQYF
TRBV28 CASSFNTGGKYGYTF
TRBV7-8 CASSFRRTGGYEQFF